This entry is about one TCR beta chain. Its antigen specificity is not known. No much larger clone is present one base from it, and per-base qualities are unavailable. This record belongs to a study of T cell changes during pregnancy in multiple sclerosis (dated by TCRdb to about 2019). Background on the whole study: The study looked at changes in the T cell repertoire across pregnancy in women with multiple sclerosis.

The library was made by the immunoSEQ multiplex PCR assay. TCRdb limited this immuneACCESS table to in-frame rearrangements with V and J called. A share of clones is missing; checked studies link under half to unresolved V genes, and the rest is unexplained. In all, the sample holds about 40,000 clones, and 75% to 90% of those were seen once. Of the sample, roughly 4.9% is held by the ten largest clones. This specimen consisted of peripheral blood, obtained in the first trimester of pregnancy. This clonotype was obtained from a female donor in good health, enrolled as a control in a pregnancy study.

The DNA sequence follows: TGTGCCAGCAGCCCGCAAGAGACCCAGTACTTC. This encodes CASSPQETQYF. The chain couples TRBV7-9 to TRBJ2-5; the D gene remains uncertain. Measured from the cysteine to the phenylalanine, the CDR3 is 11 residues long. The only DNA kept is the CDR3, 33 bases in frame from the first base. The germline V gene (reference sequence) yields SEHNR for CDR1 and FQNEAQ for CDR2. V lost 5 bases and J lost 2 bases; the stretch between them is 3 bases long. When the CDR3 is completed using the reference TRBV7-9 and TRBJ2-5 genes on either side, the full variable domain is DTGVSQNPRHKITKRGQNVTFRCDPISEHNRLYWYRQTLGQGPEFLTYFQNEAQLEKSRLLSDRFSAERPKGSFSTLEIQRTEQGDSAMYLCASSPQETQYFGPGTRLLVL.